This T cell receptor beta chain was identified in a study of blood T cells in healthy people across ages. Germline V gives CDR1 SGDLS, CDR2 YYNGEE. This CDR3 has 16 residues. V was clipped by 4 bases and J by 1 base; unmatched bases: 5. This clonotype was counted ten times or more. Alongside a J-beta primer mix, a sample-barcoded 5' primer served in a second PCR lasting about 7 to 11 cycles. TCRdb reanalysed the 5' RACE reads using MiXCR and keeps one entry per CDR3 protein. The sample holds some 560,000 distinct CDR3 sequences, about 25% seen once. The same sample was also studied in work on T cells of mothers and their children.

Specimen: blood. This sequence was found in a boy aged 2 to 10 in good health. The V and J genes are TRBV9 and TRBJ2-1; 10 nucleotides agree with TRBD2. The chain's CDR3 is CASSTTSGTSYNEQFF. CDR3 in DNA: TGTGCCAGCAGCACCACTAGCGGGACTTCCTACAATGAGCAGTTCTTC.